These 20 T cell receptor beta chains came from one sample sequenced in a study of cytomegalovirus exposure and HLA in healthy donors. The primer mix had 60 Vbeta and 13 Jbeta primers. The repertoire was sequenced with immunoSEQ multiplex PCR; TCRdb's copy has only in-frame clones and lacks some. The sample has some 160,000 clones; roughly 80% are singletons. The sequencing sample was made of PBMCs. These receptors all come from a woman aged 40 to 50 in good health and CMV-seropositive.

The chain links TRBV7-9 to TRBJ2-1; TRBD2 matches at 11 bases. The V gene's germline CDR1 is SEHNR and CDR2 FQNEAQ (reference sequence). CDR3 length equals 16 residues. The V and J ends lost 1 base and 8 bases, in that order; junction bases with no gene match: 7. The CDR3 nucleotides read TGTGCCAGCAGCTTAGTCACTAGCGGGAGATCTGATGAGCAGTTCTTC. Protein: CASSLVTSGRSDEQFF.

The chain links TRBV7-9 to TRBJ2-1, with a possible D match to TRBD1 (5 bases). Germline V gives CDR1 SEHNR, CDR2 FQNEAQ (reference sequence). Trimming removed 2 bases at V and 6 bases at J, with 14 bases between. This CDR3 has 15 amino acids. The CDR3 loop reads CASSLQVRRGNEQFF. Here the CDR3 DNA reads TGTGCCAGCAGCTTACAGGTACGAAGGGGCAATGAGCAGTTCTTC.

This clone was counted a few times. This chain links TRBV5-4 with TRBJ1-1; 8 nucleotides line up with TRBD1. Germline CDR1 SGHNT, CDR2 YYREEE (reference sequence). CDR3 length equals 17 residues. J was trimmed by 0 bases and V by 4 bases; bases with no gene match: 11. The CDR3 DNA reads TGTGCCAGCAGCCCGGCAGGGGGCGCGGGGATGAACACTGAAGCTTTCTTT. It yields the protein CASSPAGGAGMNTEAFF.

V gene TRBV4-1 combines with J gene TRBJ2-2, with TRBD1 identical over 9 bases. The CDR3 is 16 amino acids. The germline V gene encodes CDR1 MGHRA and CDR2 YSYEKL. Losses at the gene ends were 5 bases for V and 0 bases for J; bases not matched to a gene: 4. CDR3 residues: CASSSGTGSNTGELFF. The DNA for the CDR3 is TGCGCCAGCAGCTCCGGGACAGGGTCGAACACCGGGGAGCTGTTTTTT.

The chain joins TRBV4-2 to TRBJ2-1, with 7 bases identical to TRBD2. The CDR3 loop spans 13 amino acids. The junction had 2 bases not matched to a gene; V was cut back by 1 base and J by 8 bases. Germline assignment: CDR1 LGHNA and CDR2 YNFKEQ. The CDR3 reads CASSQVTSDEQFF. In nucleotides, the CDR3 is TGTGCCAGCAGCCAAGTAACTAGCGATGAGCAGTTCTTC.

The chain links TRBV5-6 to TRBJ1-2; possible D gene TRBD1, 5 bases. This CDR3 is built from 16 residues. Germline CDR1 is SGHDT and CDR2 is YYEEEE. The V end was cut by 4 bases, the J end by 0 bases, with 16 bases between. In DNA form, the CDR3 reads TGTGCCAGCAGCCTTAGGTCGGGGGTGGCTAACTATGGCTACACCTTC. This sequence encodes CASSLRSGVANYGYTF.

This chain uses TRBV19 with TRBJ2-1; D is possibly TRBD2 (6 bases). There are 12 residues in the CDR3. Trimming removed 11 bases at V and 7 bases at J, with 15 bases between. Germline V gives CDR1 LNHDA, CDR2 SQIVND (reference sequence). This CDR3 reads CASTGDRNEQFF. The CDR3 nucleotides are TGTGCCTCAACGGGAGATCGGAATGAGCAGTTCTTC.

The chain uses TRBV5-1 and TRBJ1-6; no clear D gene. Looked up from germline, CDR1 is SGHRS and CDR2 is YFSETQ. This CDR3 spans 14 amino acids. V shed 0 bases and J shed 8 bases, with 9 bases lying between them. Written as DNA, the CDR3 is TGCGCCAGCAGCTTGGCCTTGGGCGATTCACCCCTCCACTTT. Translating gives CASSLALGDSPLHF.

The CDR3 reads CATSRRGLAGGGTQYF. In DNA form, the CDR3 reads TGTGCCACCAGCAGACGCGGACTAGCGGGAGGAGGTACGCAGTATTTT. The chain couples TRBV15 to TRBJ2-3; TRBD2 matches at 14 bases. Germline V gene lookup returns CDR1 LNHNV and CDR2 YYDKDF (reference sequence). Trimming took 2 bases from V and 8 from J; bases not matched to a gene: 6. The CDR3 totals 16 residues.

The V gene is TRBV30, the J gene TRBJ1-1, with 8 bases identical to TRBD1. The CDR3 has 13 amino acids. V lost 3 bases and J lost 5; bases outside the gene matches: 5. Germline CDR1 and CDR2: GTSNPN and SVGIG (reference sequence). The CDR3 here is CAWRQGARTEAFF. Written as DNA, the CDR3 is TGTGCCTGGAGGCAGGGGGCAAGGACTGAAGCTTTCTTT.

The chain joins TRBV29-1 to TRBJ2-1; 12 bases are a match to TRBD2. This CDR3 contains 15 residues. Germline values: CDR1 SQVTM, CDR2 ANQGSEA. V dropped 8 bases and J dropped 5; count of bases not matched to a gene: 10. CDR3 in DNA: TGCAGCTCCAGACTAGCGGGAGAGCGGCACAATGAGCAGTTCTTC. Translating it yields CSSRLAGERHNEQFF.

The chain uses TRBV18 and TRBJ1-1; possibly TRBD1 for D (6 bases). The CDR3 spans 17 residues. CDR1 is KGHSH, CDR2 LQKENI, per germline. The V end lost 3 bases, the J end lost 2 bases, and 19 bases lay between the germline ends. The DNA of the CDR3 is TGTGCCAGCTCACCCCGCAAACCAGGGGTTGCAAACACTGAAGCTTTCTTT. Translating it yields CASSPRKPGVANTEAFF.

The V and J genes are TRBV30 and TRBJ2-1; TRBD2 matches at 7 bases. The CDR3 length is 13 residues. Trimming cost V 8 bases and J 7 bases; bases outside gene matches: 11. Germline V gene lookup returns CDR1 GTSNPN and CDR2 SVGIG (reference sequence). Here the CDR3 reads CALEWEGKNEQFF. For the CDR3, the DNA is TGTGCCCTGGAATGGGAGGGAAAGAATGAGCAGTTCTTC.

This clone was recorded a few times. The chain is built from TRBV19 and TRBJ1-1, with TRBD1 matching 7 bases. V trimming: 5 bases; J trimming: 4 bases; junction bases outside the gene matches: 10. The CDR3 is 15 residues long. Germline loops: CDR1 LNHDA, CDR2 SQIVND (reference sequence). The CDR3 loop is CASSALQGWATEAFF. For the CDR3, the DNA is TGTGCCAGTAGTGCCCTACAGGGGTGGGCCACTGAAGCTTTCTTT.

The J gene is TRBJ1-5, the V gene TRBV19; 9 bases are shared with TRBD1. Germline assignment: CDR1 LNHDA and CDR2 SQIVND (reference sequence). CDR3 size: 14 residues. V was clipped by 5 bases and J by 6 bases; unmatched bases: 5. The CDR3 bases are TGTGCCAGTAGTCATTCGACAGGGGGTCAGCCCCAGCATTTT. It specifies CASSHSTGGQPQHF. Drawing the rest from reference TRBV19 and TRBJ1-5, the complete variable domain is DGGITQSPKYLFRKEGQNVTLSCEQNLNHDAMYWYRQDPGQGLRLIYYSQIVNDFQKGDIAEGYSVSREKKESFPLTVTSAQKNPTAFYLCASSHSTGGQPQHFGDGTRLSIL.

J is TRBJ2-2 and V is TRBV19; TRBD2 aligns across 7 bases. Germline trimming cut 3 bases from V and 2 bases from J; bases unmatched to any gene: 3. Germline lookup yields CDR1 LNHDA and CDR2 SQIVND (reference sequence). This CDR3 has 15 amino acids. The CDR3 is CASSILAGNTGELFF. CDR3 nucleotides: TGTGCCAGTAGTATCTTAGCGGGCAACACCGGGGAGCTGTTTTTT.

The chain employs TRBV6-5 and TRBJ1-1; no clear D. The V end lost 8 bases, the J end lost 1 base, and 8 bases lay between the germline ends. The germline CDR1 and CDR2 sequences are MNHEY and SVGAGI. This CDR3 contains 12 residues. The CDR3 nucleotides read TGTGCCAGCTATAACAGGAACACTGAAGCTTTCTTT. Its protein product is CASYNRNTEAFF.

CDR3 sequence reads: CASSLGAGGTTDTQYF. CDR3 coding DNA: TGTGCCAGCAGCTTAGGGGCGGGGGGAACTACAGATACGCAGTATTTT. The rearrangement uses TRBV7-6 and TRBJ2-3, with 8 bases lining up with TRBD2. The V gene end was trimmed by 1 base and the J gene end by 3 bases; junction bases not matched to a gene: 6. There are 16 residues in the CDR3. Germline CDR1 and CDR2: SGHVS and FNYEAQ.

The V and J genes are TRBV2 and TRBJ1-4, with 9 bases matching TRBD1. Trimming took 6 bases from V and 3 from J; bases not matched to a gene: 8. The germline CDR1 and CDR2 sequences are SNHLY and FYNNEI. This CDR3 contains 16 residues. CDR3 in amino acids: CASSATGGASNEKLFF. In nucleotides, the CDR3 is TGTGCCAGCAGCGCTACAGGGGGCGCTTCTAATGAAAAACTGTTTTTT.

There are a few counts of this clone. The chain recombines TRBV5-5 with TRBJ1-4, with D unresolved. In germline, CDR1 is SGHKS, CDR2 YYEKEE (reference sequence). CDR3 length equals 17 residues. Trimming left V 2 bases short and J 4 bases short, with 18 bases between. CDR3 coding DNA: TGTGCCAGCAGCTTTGGTAGCCCCTTTACTTTTAATGAAAAACTGTTTTTT. This encodes CASSFGSPFTFNEKLFF.